This passage covers 11 T cell receptor beta chains from one sample sequenced in a study of T cells in Graves' hyperthyroidism and ophthalmopathy. Amplification targeted TCR beta CDR3 regions from RNA transcripts. The HTBI primer set was used in a first-round RT-PCR of the TCR CDR3. TCRdb processed the multiplex PCR reads anew with MiXCR; each CDR3 protein has one entry. The profile covers approximately 600,000 distinct CDR3 sequences, with 20% appearing a single time and roughly a third taken by the ten largest. The sample was blood. These TCRs come from a man aged 25-40 years with Graves' ophthalmopathy.

Only a few counts were recorded for this clonotype. The CDR3 nucleotides are TGTGCCAGCAGTTTAAGGCCAGAATTATCCTACGAGCAGTACTTC. Its translation: CASSLRPELSYEQYF. This rearrangement joins TRBV27 to TRBJ2-7; the D is unclear. CDR1 is MNHEY and CDR2 is SMNVEV in the germline V gene (reference sequence). The CDR3 length is 15 residues. V was clipped by 2 bases and J by 1 base, with 12 bases between them.

This clonotype has just a few counts. The genes are TRBV28 and TRBJ2-2, with 8 bases fitting TRBD2. The junction had 12 bases not matched to a gene; V was cut back by 4 bases and J by 5 bases. This CDR3 contains 17 residues. CDR1 is MDHEN, CDR2 SYDVKM, per germline. The CDR3, as DNA: TGTGCCAGCAGTTCAACGTTAGCGGGAAGTCTGACCGGGGAGCTGTTTTTT. This codes for CASSSTLAGSLTGELFF. Complete variable domain (other parts from reference TRBV28 and TRBJ2-2): DVKVTQSSRYLVKRTGEKVFLECVQDMDHENMFWYRQDPGLGLRLIYFSYDVKMKEKGDIPEGYSVSREKKERFSLILESASTNQTSMYLCASSSTLAGSLTGELFFGEGSRLTVL.

The CDR3 nucleotides read TGTGCCAGCAGCTTGTTTCAGGGTTTAGCTAACTATGGCTACACCTTC. Amino acids: CASSLFQGLANYGYTF. V usage is TRBV5-5 and J usage is TRBJ1-2, with D perhaps TRBD1 (5 bases). Germline loops: CDR1 SGHKS, CDR2 YYEKEE (reference sequence). The CDR3 contains 16 residues. Trimming stripped 1 base from V and 0 bases from J, with 13 bases between.

The chain carries TRBV20-1 and TRBJ2-4, with 8 nucleotides matching TRBD2. CDR1 and CDR2 (germline): DFQATT, SNEGSKA (reference sequence). V lost 5 bases, J lost 1 base, and 34 bases stayed unmatched. CDR3 length equals 24 residues. DNA for the CDR3: TGCAGTGCTGGCGGGCCAGCCATTACTCGGGCCGAGGACCGACTAGCGTTTGCCAAAAACATTCAGTACTTC. This gives the protein CSAGGPAITRAEDRLAFAKNIQYF.

This chain connects TRBV4-1 to TRBJ2-4; TRBD1 aligns across 8 bases. Germline V gene data show CDR1 as MGHRA and CDR2 as YSYEKL. V was clipped by 3 bases and J by 7 bases; unmatched bases: 5. This CDR3 is built from 14 residues. The DNA for the CDR3 is TGCGCCAGCAGCCACCGACAGGGGAAGAACATTCAGTACTTC. Translation: CASSHRQGKNIQYF.

The rearrangement uses TRBV29-1 and TRBJ2-1; tentative D call: TRBD2 (5 bases). This CDR3 has 15 amino acids. Germline V gives CDR1 SQVTM, CDR2 ANQGSEA. Trimming took off 5 bases at V and 6 bases at J, with 20 bases between the two ends. The CDR3 loop is CSVNGLSFPTNEQFF. CDR3 nucleotide sequence: TGCAGCGTTAACGGACTTTCCTTCCCAACCAATGAGCAGTTCTTC.

This clonotype was recorded a few times. This chain connects TRBV30 to TRBJ2-7; 12 nucleotides align to TRBD1. The trim removed 2 bases at V and 7 bases at J, leaving 6 bases unmatched. In germline, CDR1 is GTSNPN, CDR2 SVGIG (reference sequence). The CDR3 spans 14 residues. CDR3 sequence: CAWSSGTGGHEQYF. The CDR3 region has the DNA TGTGCCTGGAGTTCGGGGACAGGGGGCCATGAGCAGTACTTC.

As concerns this clonotype: The CDR3 does not close with the conserved phenylalanine or tryptophan, likely indicating a read error. The gene calls are TRBV28 and TRBJ1-2, with D unclear. With 7 bases removed from V and 3 bases from J, the gap between germline ends came to 18 bases. The CDR3 is 15 residues long. CDR1 and CDR2 from the germline V gene are MDHEN and SYDVKM. DNA of the CDR3: TGTGCCAGCACTTATGCCTCCGGACTCTACTATGGCTACACCCTC. Translation: CASTYASGLYYGYTL.

This clonotype was counted ten times or more. J is TRBJ2-1 and V is TRBV5-1; D unclear. The length of the CDR3 is 15 residues. V was clipped by 4 bases and J by 2 bases, with 13 bases between them. The germline V gene encodes CDR1 SGHRS and CDR2 YFSETQ. For the CDR3, the DNA is TGCGCCAGCAGCACAAAACCTGACCCCTACAATGAGCAGTTCTTC. Amino acids: CASSTKPDPYNEQFF.

The chain combines TRBV4-1 with TRBJ2-3; D could derive from TRBD1 or TRBD2 (5 bases each). The CDR3 is made up of 17 amino acids. Trimming took off 5 bases at V and 4 bases at J, with 22 bases between the two ends. CDR1 and CDR2 from the germline V gene are MGHRA and YSYEKL. This CDR3 is CASSATGHATHSDTQYF. The CDR3 nucleotides read TGCGCCAGCAGCGCCACGGGGCATGCAACCCACTCAGATACGCAGTATTTT.

The chain links TRBV18 to TRBJ2-3; 9 nucleotides align to TRBD2. This CDR3 spans 18 amino acids. Germline CDR1 is KGHSH and CDR2 is LQKENI. J lost 6 bases, V lost 5 bases, and 18 bases had no gene match. The CDR3: CASSSAHLNAGGPDTQYF. In nucleotides, the CDR3 is TGTGCCAGCTCATCCGCCCATCTGAACGCGGGAGGGCCCGATACGCAGTATTTT.